This T cell receptor (beta chain) was identified in a study of Ad26.COV2.S vaccination and SARS-CoV-2 variants. Stated treatment: around 19 received Ad26.COV2.S at low or high dose, single or two shots; about 5 received placebo; per-sample allocation not given. The study sampled participants on day 63 after the first vaccine or placebo injection. In Boston, the donor was an adult between 18-55 years of age. Sequenced by immunoSEQ multiplex PCR; TCRdb stores in-frame clones only, minus some. The sample has a few hundred thousand clones; 87% are singletons. Germline values: CDR1 MGHRA, CDR2 YSYEKL. The CDR3 length is 17 residues. The V and J ends lost 1 base and 0 bases respectively, with 16 bases between them.

This sequence originates from a person between 18 and 59 years old who received the Ad26.COV2.S COVID-19 vaccine or a placebo. The J gene is TRBJ2-7, the V gene TRBV4-1, with D perhaps matching TRBD1 (5 bases). Specimen: peripheral blood, collected in a trial of Ad26.COV2.S vaccine versus placebo. CDR3 loop: CASSQVSRQTFSYEQYF. DNA for the CDR3: TGCGCCAGCAGCCAAGTTAGCAGACAGACCTTCTCCTACGAGCAGTACTTC.